This TCR beta chain derives from a study of blood T cell repertoires in COVID-19. As originally analysed: Amplifying reference gene primers gave estimates of nucleated cell counts. Measured with immunoSEQ multiplex PCR; TCRdb has only the in-frame clones, and not every one. V, J and clone size were drawn from that table, and D and trimming were deduced from the DNA. The data show some 60,000 clones, roughly 71% seen once. This clone turned up a few times. The CDR3 totals 18 residues. Germline CDR1 and CDR2: KGHSH and LQKENI. V trimming: 6 bases; J trimming: 0 bases; junction bases outside the gene matches: 16.

The rearrangement joins TRBV18 to TRBJ2-5, with 7 bases fitting TRBD1. This clonotype was sampled from a human donor in a cohort sampled during active COVID-19. Material: peripheral blood. The CDR3 is CASSSSAKGTVYQETQYF. The CDR3 DNA follows: TGTGCCAGCTCTTCCTCCGCGAAGGGGACAGTTTACCAAGAGACCCAGTACTTC.